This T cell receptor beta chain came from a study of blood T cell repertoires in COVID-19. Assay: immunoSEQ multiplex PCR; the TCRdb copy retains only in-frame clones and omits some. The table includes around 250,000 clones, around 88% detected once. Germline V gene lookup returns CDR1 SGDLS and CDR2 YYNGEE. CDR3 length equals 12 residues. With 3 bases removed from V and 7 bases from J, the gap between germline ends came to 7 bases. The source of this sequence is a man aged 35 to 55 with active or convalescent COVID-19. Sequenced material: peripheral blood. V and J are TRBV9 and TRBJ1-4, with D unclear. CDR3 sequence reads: CASSGEGEKLFF. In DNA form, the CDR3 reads TGTGCCAGCAGCGGGGAGGGTGAAAAACTGTTTTTT.